This entry describes one TCR beta chain. Antigen unknown. These data come from a study of neoadjuvant anti-PD-1 for oral cavity cancer. General study points: Only three patients per response group were TCR-analyzed; validation needed.

The CDR3 sequence is 14 residues long. Germline V gives CDR1 SGHDT, CDR2 YYEEEE. Trimming stripped 0 bases from V and 3 bases from J, with 10 bases between. Tumor libraries mostly used about 4.8 ug genomic DNA, two replicates each. Clones were read by immunoSEQ multiplex PCR, and TCRdb kept only the in-frame ones, dropping some. Here the sample spans about 15,000 clones, around 36% being singletons. The time point: after neoadjuvant nivolumab, at surgical resection. The receptor's source is a person between 40 and 79 years old with oral cavity squamous cell carcinoma. The sequenced sample was tumor tissue, obtained after nivolumab (anti-PD-1) treatment. The chain combines TRBV5-6 with TRBJ2-7; a possible D gene is TRBD2 (5 bases). CDR3 amino acids: CASSLGTSLYEQYF. The DNA of the CDR3 is TGTGCCAGCAGCTTGGGGACTTCACTCTACGAGCAGTACTTC. Full variable domain (rest looked up from reference TRBV5-6 and TRBJ2-7): DAGVTQSPTHLIKTRGQQVTLRCSPKSGHDTVSWYQQALGQGPQFIFQYYEEEERQRGNFPDRFSGHQFPNYSSELNVNALLLGDSALYLCASSLGTSLYEQYFGPGTRLTVT.